Sequencing of this T cell receptor beta chain was carried out in a study of shared clonotypes between healthy human individuals. There are 16 residues in the CDR3. The germline V gene has CDR1 SGHDT and CDR2 YYEEEE. The J segment lost 7 bases and the V segment lost 1 base, leaving 12 bases of the junction unmatched. Libraries were prepared by immunoSEQ multiplex PCR; TCRdb keeps only in-frame clonotypes and omits some of them. The sample yields 800,000 to 1,200,000 clones, around three quarters seen once. The receptor comes from a man aged 18 to 30 in good health. Some clones in this sample may be carry-over from other donors' samples. V gene TRBV5-6 combines with J gene TRBJ2-7, with 9 positions matching TRBD1. Sequencing used memory CD4+ T cells from PBMCs. Documented subset: CD45RA-negative fraction. The CDR3 here is CASSLFPGQGSGEQYF. DNA for the CDR3: TGTGCCAGCAGCTTGTTTCCGGGACAGGGATCGGGGGAGCAGTACTTC.